Listed here are 11 T cell receptor beta chains from one sample, sequenced in a study of resident and recirculating memory T cells in vitiligo. Produced via immunoSEQ multiplex PCR; TCRdb's table is partial and in-frame only. In the table there are 35,000 to 45,000 clones, about 90% of which are singletons. The sequenced sample was blood. Receptor source: a male donor with vitiligo.

The chain joins TRBV30 to TRBJ2-1, with a weak D call TRBD2 (6 bases). Germline V gives CDR1 GTSNPN, CDR2 SVGIG (reference sequence). Between the trimmed V and J ends, which lost 0 bases and 9 bases, there was a span of 15 bases. The CDR3 runs to 14 residues. This chain's CDR3 is CAWSVGGWYGEQFF. The CDR3 DNA reads as TGTGCCTGGAGTGTGGGGGGTTGGTATGGTGAGCAGTTCTTC. The full variable domain, completed using reference TRBV30 and TRBJ2-1, is SQTIHQWPATLVQPVGSPLSLECTVEGTSNPNLYWYRQAAGRGLQLLFYSVGIGQISSEVPQNLSASRPQDRQFILSSKKLLLSDSGFYLCAWSVGGWYGEQFFGPGTRLTVL.

The J gene is TRBJ2-1, the V gene TRBV27, with D possibly TRBD2 on 7 matching bases. The V end lost 3 bases, the J end lost 9 bases, and 15 bases lay between the germline ends. The CDR3 contains 14 residues. Germline CDR1 reads MNHEY; CDR2 reads SMNVEV (reference sequence). The CDR3 region is CASSLLGGVAEQFF. CDR3 bases: TGTGCCAGCAGTTTGCTAGGGGGGGTTGCTGAGCAGTTCTTC.

The gene calls are TRBV6-6 and TRBJ1-3; D unclear. Germline V gives CDR1 MNHNY, CDR2 SVGAGI (reference sequence). Between the trimmed V and J ends, which lost 2 bases and 3 bases, there was a span of 8 bases. The CDR3 has 14 amino acids. The CDR3 is CASSYRQRGNTIYF. In nucleotides, the CDR3 is TGTGCCAGCAGTTACCGGCAGCGTGGAAACACCATATATTTT.

The rearrangement joins TRBV19 to TRBJ1-6, with D unclear. With 1 base removed from V and 7 bases from J, the gap between germline ends came to 5 bases. From germline, CDR1 is LNHDA and CDR2 SQIVND (reference sequence). The CDR3 length is 13 residues. The CDR3 sequence is CASSIGANSPLHF. The CDR3, as DNA: TGTGCCAGTAGTATAGGGGCAAATTCACCCCTCCACTTT. The full variable domain, in which reference TRBV19 and TRBJ1-6 provide the parts outside the CDR3, is DGGITQSPKYLFRKEGQNVTLSCEQNLNHDAMYWYRQDPGQGLRLIYYSQIVNDFQKGDIAEGYSVSREKKESFPLTVTSAQKNPTAFYLCASSIGANSPLHFGNGTRLTVT.

This chain uses TRBV7-3 with TRBJ1-2; 7 nucleotides align to TRBD1. CDR3 length: 13 amino acids. Unmatched junction bases numbered 13, after V lost 4 bases and J lost 14 bases. Germline V gives CDR1 SGHTA, CDR2 FQGTGA. The CDR3 sequence: CASSWDRNMARTF. CDR3 DNA sequence: TGTGCCAGCAGCTGGGACAGAAATATGGCTCGGACCTTC.

This chain links TRBV5-1 with TRBJ2-2, with 11 bases matching TRBD1. The CDR3 is 16 residues long. Per the germline V gene, CDR1 is SGHRS and CDR2 is YFSETQ. V lost 3 bases to trimming and J lost 3 bases; unmatched junction nucleotides: 4. The CDR3 loop is CASSSGQGADTGELFF. The CDR3 nucleotides are TGCGCCAGCAGCTCAGGACAGGGGGCTGACACCGGGGAGCTGTTTTTT.

This clone was counted a single time. The chain employs TRBV18 and TRBJ1-3; D remains unclear. Germline-derived CDR1 and CDR2 are KGHSH and LQKENI. Trimming took off 3 bases at V and 4 bases at J, with 13 bases between the two ends. The CDR3 is 15 residues long. The CDR3 is CASSPRRMLGNTIYF. CDR3 nucleotide sequence: TGTGCCAGCTCACCTCGCAGGATGTTAGGAAACACCATATATTTT. Using reference TRBV18 and TRBJ1-3 for the parts outside the CDR3, the full variable domain is NAGVMQNPRHLVRRRGQEARLRCSPMKGHSHVYWYRQLPEEGLKFMVYLQKENIIDESGMPKERFSAEFPKEGPSILRIQQVVRGDSAAYFCASSPRRMLGNTIYFGEGSWLTVV.

V usage is TRBV7-2 and J usage is TRBJ2-7; D may be TRBD1 (6 bases). The CDR3 has 19 amino acids. Per the germline V gene, CDR1 is SGHTA and CDR2 is FQGNSA. The V end lost 4 bases, the J end lost 2 bases, and 27 bases lay between the germline ends. The CDR3 loop is CASSYQLPLGQKYPYEQYF. The CDR3, as DNA: TGTGCCAGCAGCTACCAACTCCCTCTAGGACAGAAATACCCCTACGAGCAGTACTTC.

The rearrangement joins TRBV6-5 to TRBJ2-3, with TRBD2 identical over 12 bases. The trim removed 4 bases at V and 2 bases at J, leaving 4 bases unmatched. Germline V gene lookup returns CDR1 MNHEY and CDR2 SVGAGI. The CDR3 extends over 16 amino acids. The CDR3, as DNA: TGTGCCAGCAGTTCTCGGACTAGCGGGGACACAGATACGCAGTATTTT. Translated: CASSSRTSGDTDTQYF.

The rearrangement uses TRBV7-9 and TRBJ2-2; D unresolved. The V gene lost 2 bases and the J gene lost 4 bases, with 2 bases spanning the gap. CDR1 is SEHNR and CDR2 is FQNEAQ in the germline V gene (reference sequence). This CDR3 is 12 amino acids long. The CDR3 region is CASSLLTGELFF. The CDR3 nucleotides read TGTGCCAGCAGCTTACTCACCGGGGAGCTGTTTTTT. Together with reference TRBV7-9 and TRBJ2-2, the CDR3 gives the full variable domain: DTGVSQNPRHKITKRGQNVTFRCDPISEHNRLYWYRQTLGQGPEFLTYFQNEAQLEKSRLLSDRFSAERPKGSFSTLEIQRTEQGDSAMYLCASSLLTGELFFGEGSRLTVL.

The V and J genes are TRBV6-1 and TRBJ2-5; no firm D call. Looked up from germline, CDR1 is MNHNS and CDR2 is SASEGT. V dropped 2 bases and J dropped 14 bases, with 6 bases sitting between them. The length of the CDR3 is 9 residues. This CDR3 reads CASSEKHYF. The CDR3 region has the DNA TGTGCCAGCAGTGAAAAACACTACTTC.